The 30 T cell receptor beta chains given below trace back to one sample, sequenced in a study of blood T cell repertoires in COVID-19. This table comes from immunoSEQ multiplex PCR, and its TCRdb copy is limited to in-frame clones, with some not included. This sample has a few hundred thousand clones, with roughly 80% found just once. The source material was PBMCs or T cells enriched from blood (not recorded which). Every receptor here comes from a man aged 35 to 55 who had been exposed to COVID-19.

V gene TRBV7-9 combines with J gene TRBJ2-1; D is unresolved. CDR1 and CDR2 (germline): SEHNR, FQNEAQ (reference sequence). CDR3 length equals 13 residues. With 5 bases removed from V and 7 bases from J, the gap between germline ends came to 12 bases. CDR3 sequence (DNA): TGTGCCAGCAGCATCCAACCGGGTAATGAGCAGTTCTTC. Translated: CASSIQPGNEQFF.

The rearrangement joins TRBV15 to TRBJ2-1, with 7 bases fitting TRBD2. V dropped 8 bases and J dropped 9; count of bases not matched to a gene: 10. Germline V gene data show CDR1 as LNHNV and CDR2 as YYDKDF (reference sequence). The CDR3 contains 13 residues. CDR3 bases: TGTGCCACCCCGAACGAGCGGGAATGTGAGCAGTTCTTC. This sequence encodes CATPNERECEQFF. Supplemented by reference TRBV15 and TRBJ2-1, the full variable domain reads DAMVIQNPRYQVTQFGKPVTLSCSQTLNHNVMYWYQQKSSQAPKLLFHYYDKDFNNEADTPDNFQSRRPNTSFCFLDIRSPGLGDTAMYLCATPNERECEQFFGPGTRLTVL.

The CDR3 protein is CASSLRDRGAGEQFF. Written as DNA, the CDR3 is TGTGCCAGCAGCCTCCGGGACAGGGGGGCGGGAGAGCAGTTCTTC. J is TRBJ2-1 and V is TRBV2; 11 positions agree with TRBD1. Germline CDR1 SNHLY, CDR2 FYNNEI. The CDR3 totals 15 residues. J gave up 10 bases and V 6 bases, and 11 bases lay outside the gene matches.

The chain is built from TRBV6-1 and TRBJ1-3, with D tentatively TRBD1 (6 bases). Germline assignment: CDR1 MNHNS and CDR2 SASEGT. This CDR3 comprises 15 residues. V lost 0 bases and J 4 bases, leaving 10 bases between the germline ends. CDR3 sequence: CASSEASGTGNTIYF. CDR3 nucleotides: TGTGCCAGCAGTGAAGCATCCGGGACAGGAAACACCATATATTTT.

The chain joins TRBV7-8 to TRBJ2-2; 13 bases are shared with TRBD2. The CDR3 covers 19 residues. Per the germline V gene, CDR1 is SGHVS and CDR2 is FQNEAQ. The V segment lost 3 bases and the J segment 2 bases; nucleotides outside the gene matches: 9. CDR3 protein: CASSFLLLAGGTNTGELFF. The CDR3 DNA sequence: TGTGCCAGCAGCTTCCTCTTACTAGCGGGAGGGACTAACACCGGGGAGCTGTTTTTT. Using reference TRBV7-8 and TRBJ2-2 for the parts outside the CDR3, the full variable domain is GAGVSQSPRYKVAKRGQDVALRCDPISGHVSLFWYQQALGQGPEFLTYFQNEAQLDKSGLPSDRFFAERPEGSVSTLKIQRTQQEDSAVYLCASSFLLLAGGTNTGELFFGEGSRLTVL.

The J gene is TRBJ2-1, the V gene TRBV5-1, with D possibly matching TRBD2 (5 bases). V was pared by 4 bases and J by 9 bases, with 23 bases between. CDR1 SGHRS and CDR2 YFSETQ come from the germline V gene. The CDR3 totals 16 residues. The chain's CDR3 is CASSPCAPSGTCEQFF. For the CDR3, the DNA is TGCGCCAGCAGCCCCTGTGCACCCAGCGGAACATGTGAGCAGTTCTTC.

This clone was seen a single time. The chain recombines TRBV7-9 with TRBJ2-3; 8 bases agree with TRBD2. CDR3 length equals 15 residues. Losses at the gene ends were 3 bases for V and 5 bases for J; bases not matched to a gene: 7. Germline V gene lookup returns CDR1 SEHNR and CDR2 FQNEAQ (reference sequence). The CDR3 loop reads CASSLDLSGRDTQYF. The CDR3 DNA reads TGTGCCAGCAGCTTGGACCTGAGCGGGAGAGATACGCAGTATTTT.

A remark on this clone: The sample has other DNA sequences that encode this CDR3 too. The genes are TRBV27 and TRBJ2-7; TRBD1 might be the D (5 bases). Deletions cut 6 bases from V and 4 bases from J, with 16 bases between. This CDR3 has 14 residues. The germline V gene encodes CDR1 MNHEY and CDR2 SMNVEV (reference sequence). CDR3 sequence (DNA): TGTGCCAGCAGCTCCCGCACAGGAGCTTACGAGCAGTACTTC. It specifies CASSSRTGAYEQYF.

This sequence joins TRBV15 and TRBJ2-5; 8 nucleotides agree with TRBD2. The V and J ends lost 8 bases and 4 bases, in that order; junction bases with no gene match: 6. CDR1 LNHNV and CDR2 YYDKDF come from the germline V gene (reference sequence). CDR3 size: 13 residues. CDR3 DNA sequence: TGTGCCACCTGGGGTCGGGAGGGAGAGACCCAGTACTTC. This gives the protein CATWGREGETQYF.

This chain's CDR3 is CASRQGAVAFF. DNA for the CDR3: TGTGCCAGTAGACAGGGGGCTGTCGCTTTCTTT. The gene calls are TRBV12-3 or TRBV12-4 and TRBJ1-1; 10 bases map to TRBD1. CDR3 length equals 11 residues. Germline trimming cut 9 bases from V and 11 bases from J; bases unmatched to any gene: 6.

The rearrangement joins TRBV4-2 to TRBJ1-1; D is undetermined. V lost 7 bases and J lost 0, with 12 bases in between. Germline loops: CDR1 LGHNA, CDR2 YNFKEQ. This CDR3 is 14 amino acids long. The CDR3 bases are TGTGCCAGCAATTGGGCAGGAATGAACACTGAAGCTTTCTTT. It specifies CASNWAGMNTEAFF.

The chain is built from TRBV9 and TRBJ2-1, with TRBD1 identical over 10 bases. The V and J ends lost 2 bases and 5 bases, in that order; junction bases with no gene match: 4. Germline V gene sequence: CDR1 SGDLS, CDR2 YYNGEE. CDR3 length: 15 residues. DNA for the CDR3: TGTGCCAGCAGCGTCGTCGGGACAGGGGACAATGAGCAGTTCTTC. This codes for CASSVVGTGDNEQFF.

This chain joins TRBV10-3 and TRBJ1-2, with TRBD1 as a possible D gene (6 bases). With 10 bases removed from V and 10 bases from J, the gap between germline ends came to 16 bases. Per the germline V gene, CDR1 is ENHRY and CDR2 is SYGVKD. This CDR3 has 11 amino acids. CDR3 bases: TGTGCCACGAGGACAGCCTTCGACTACACCTTC. It translates to CATRTAFDYTF.

This clone occurred a few times. CDR3 coding DNA: TGTGCCAGCACCCACGGGCGGGGACGGGGCTACACCTTC. It translates to CASTHGRGRGYTF. The V gene is TRBV6-5, the J gene TRBJ1-2; tentative D call: TRBD1 (5 bases). CDR1 is MNHEY and CDR2 is SVGAGI in the germline V gene. The CDR3 loop spans 13 amino acids. V dropped 7 bases and J dropped 8 bases, with 17 bases sitting between them.

The rearrangement uses TRBV9 and TRBJ1-2; the D is unclear. This CDR3 contains 15 residues. The germline CDR1 and CDR2 sequences are SGDLS and YYNGEE. V was trimmed by 0 bases and J by 5 bases, leaving 14 bases between them. CDR3 in amino acids: CASSVAQDSQYGYTF. In nucleotides, the CDR3 is TGTGCCAGCAGCGTAGCCCAGGATTCTCAATATGGCTACACCTTC.

CDR3 residues: CASSSGARTGTLRANYGYTF. In DNA form, the CDR3 reads TGTGCCAGTAGTAGTGGAGCCCGGACAGGGACCCTTCGAGCGAACTATGGCTACACCTTC. The V gene is TRBV19, the J gene TRBJ1-2, with 8 positions matching TRBD1. Germline-derived CDR1 and CDR2 are LNHDA and SQIVND (reference sequence). The V gene end was trimmed by 4 bases and the J gene end by 2 bases; junction bases not matched to a gene: 21. The CDR3 totals 20 residues.

The gene calls are TRBV12-5 and TRBJ1-1; D is uncertain. The V end lost 7 bases, the J end lost 3 bases, and 6 bases lay between the germline ends. The CDR3 is 11 residues long. Germline V gives CDR1 LGHNT, CDR2 FRNRAP. CDR3 DNA sequence: TGTGCTAGTGTTCGGGACACTGAAGCTTTCTTT. Translated, it gives CASVRDTEAFF.

The genes are TRBV12-5 and TRBJ2-1; no clear D. With 2 bases removed from V and 0 bases from J, the gap between germline ends came to 14 bases. Germline-derived CDR1 and CDR2 are LGHNT and FRNRAP. The CDR3 has 17 amino acids. DNA for the CDR3: TGTGCTAGTGGTTTGATGATCTCTACCCCCTCCTACAATGAGCAGTTCTTC. This sequence encodes CASGLMISTPSYNEQFF.

The chain carries TRBV5-8 and TRBJ1-4, with 7 bases fitting TRBD1. V was clipped by 4 bases and J by 5 bases; unmatched bases: 5. The germline gives CDR1 SGHTS, CDR2 YDEGEE. The CDR3 extends over 14 amino acids. The CDR3 nucleotides read TGTGCCAGCAGCACGGGACAGCTAAATGAAAAACTGTTTTTT. This sequence encodes CASSTGQLNEKLFF.

The chain links TRBV6-5 to TRBJ1-4; the D gene is possibly TRBD1 (6 bases). This CDR3 comprises 13 residues. V was pared by 2 bases and J by 11 bases, with 12 bases between. Germline V gene data show CDR1 as MNHEY and CDR2 as SVGAGI. CDR3 in amino acids: CASSYGITGKLFF. As DNA, the CDR3 is TGTGCCAGCAGTTACGGGATCACAGGGAAACTGTTTTTT.

This clone was seen only once. This chain links TRBV7-6 with TRBJ2-7; 10 nucleotides match TRBD1. There are 16 residues in the CDR3. The V gene's germline CDR1 is SGHVS and CDR2 FNYEAQ. After removal of 4 bases from V and 3 bases from J, the junction contained 9 bases not matched to a gene. The CDR3 DNA sequence: TGTGCCAGCAGCTCAGGAGGGGGACAGGGGAACTACGAGCAGTACTTC. Its protein is CASSSGGGQGNYEQYF. The complete variable domain, with remaining parts taken from reference TRBV7-6 and TRBJ2-7, reads GAGVSQSPRYKVTKRGQDVALRCDPISGHVSLYWYRQALGQGPEFLTYFNYEAQQDKSGLPNDRFSAERPEGSISTLTIQRTEQRDSAMYRCASSSGGGQGNYEQYFGPGTRLTVT.

The V and J genes are TRBV5-4 and TRBJ2-7, with D perhaps matching TRBD2 (5 bases). The CDR3 runs 12 residues. Germline V CDR1 and CDR2: SGHNT, YYREEE (reference sequence). V lost 10 bases and J 6 bases, leaving 17 bases between the germline ends. The CDR3 is CASSGPGGEQYF. CDR3 coding DNA: TGTGCCTCGAGCGGACCGGGCGGCGAGCAGTACTTC.

V usage is TRBV24-1 and J usage is TRBJ1-2; unclear D gene. The V and J ends lost 0 bases and 8 bases respectively, with 3 bases between them. This CDR3 has 11 residues. Germline CDR1 and CDR2: KGHDR and SFDVKD. CDR3 sequence reads: CATSDLRGYTF. Written as DNA, the CDR3 is TGTGCCACCAGTGATTTGCGGGGCTACACCTTC.

This sequence joins TRBV10-3 and TRBJ2-1, with 10 bases aligning to TRBD2. Trimming took 4 bases from V and 0 from J; bases not matched to a gene: 3. CDR3 length equals 16 residues. The germline CDR1 and CDR2 sequences are ENHRY and SYGVKD. CDR3 amino acids: CAISGSGRPSYNEQFF. In DNA, the CDR3 is TGTGCCATCAGTGGTAGCGGGAGGCCCTCCTACAATGAGCAGTTCTTC.

The chain couples TRBV19 to TRBJ2-3; 11 positions match TRBD2. Germline CDR1 reads LNHDA; CDR2 reads SQIVND (reference sequence). This CDR3 spans 15 amino acids. V shed 3 bases and J 3 bases; nucleotides not matched to a gene: 2. The CDR3 coding sequence is TGTGCCAGTAGTATGACTAGCGGGACTACAGATACGCAGTATTTT. This codes for CASSMTSGTTDTQYF.

In the case of this clone: The same CDR3 is also encoded by other DNA sequences in this sample. The V call is TRBV30, the J call TRBJ1-5, with TRBD1 identical over 8 bases. The germline V gene has CDR1 GTSNPN and CDR2 SVGIG (reference sequence). The CDR3 spans 13 residues. With 2 bases clipped from V and 4 bases from J, the junction kept 1 base outside the gene matches. The CDR3 DNA reads as TGTGCCTGGAGTCGACAGGGGAATCAGCCCCAGCATTTT. It translates to CAWSRQGNQPQHF.

V gene TRBV7-9 combines with J gene TRBJ1-6; a possible D gene is TRBD1 (5 bases). The CDR3 is made up of 13 amino acids. CDR1 and CDR2 from the germline V gene are SEHNR and FQNEAQ (reference sequence). Deletions cut 6 bases from V and 6 bases from J, with 9 bases between. CDR3 sequence: CASRDTTNSPLHF. The CDR3 coding sequence is TGTGCCAGCAGGGACACCACTAATTCACCCCTCCACTTT. The complete variable domain, with remaining parts taken from reference TRBV7-9 and TRBJ1-6, reads DTGVSQNPRHKITKRGQNVTFRCDPISEHNRLYWYRQTLGQGPEFLTYFQNEAQLEKSRLLSDRFSAERPKGSFSTLEIQRTEQGDSAMYLCASRDTTNSPLHFGNGTRLTVT.

V and J are TRBV4-2 and TRBJ2-3, with a tentative D call TRBD2 (5 bases). Germline V CDR1 and CDR2: LGHNA, YNFKEQ. Trimming shortened V by 0 bases and J by 2 bases, and 12 bases separated the two germline ends. The CDR3 loop spans 16 amino acids. The CDR3 coding sequence is TGTGCCAGCAGCCAAGATGGAAATAGCGACACAGATACGCAGTATTTT. Translated: CASSQDGNSDTDTQYF.

CDR3 nucleotides: TGTGCCAGCAGCTCGTTCACTAGCGGGACAGATACGCAGTATTTT. It encodes CASSSFTSGTDTQYF. The chain uses TRBV7-3 and TRBJ2-3, with 9 bases matching TRBD2. Germline trimming cut 4 bases from V and 3 bases from J; bases unmatched to any gene: 5. The CDR3 sequence is 15 residues long. From germline, CDR1 is SGHTA and CDR2 FQGTGA.

The rearrangement joins TRBV4-1 to TRBJ1-3, with a possible D match to TRBD1 (5 bases). This CDR3 has 15 residues. Germline CDR1 and CDR2: MGHRA and YSYEKL. Trimming removed 0 bases at V and 3 bases at J, with 9 bases between. CDR3 nucleotide sequence: TGCGCCAGCAGCCAAGAATGGACAATTGGAAACACCATATATTTT. Translated, it gives CASSQEWTIGNTIYF.